What follows are 27 T cell receptor beta chains derived from one specimen sequenced in a study of T cell responses to AZD1222 COVID-19 vaccine. The assay was immunoSEQ multiplex PCR, and TCRdb's table has in-frame clones only and misses some. Of about 120,000 clones in the sample, around nine tenths are singletons; the top ten hold roughly 8.9%. Sequencing used peripheral blood, obtained on day 0 of AZD1222 vaccination. The receptors were sampled from an adult in good health.

The chain is built from TRBV18 and TRBJ1-2; TRBD1 might be the D (6 bases). Germline loops: CDR1 KGHSH, CDR2 LQKENI. V was shortened by 3 bases and J by 4 bases, with 24 bases between the two germline ends. This CDR3 region has 18 residues. The CDR3 DNA follows: TGTGCCAGCTCACCGCACGCCCCCCAACGGACAGACCGCTATGGCTACACCTTC. Translation: CASSPHAPQRTDRYGYTF.

The gene calls are TRBV11-3 and TRBJ2-1, with 7 bases aligning to TRBD2. The CDR3 is 14 residues long. Germline loops: CDR1 SGHNT, CDR2 YENEEA. The ends lost 5 bases at V and 0 bases at J; junction bases unmatched: 1. The CDR3 loop reads CASSASGSYNEQFF. Here the CDR3 DNA reads TGTGCCAGCAGCGCTAGCGGCTCCTACAATGAGCAGTTCTTC.

V usage is TRBV3-1 (or the pseudogene TRBV3-2) and J usage is TRBJ1-2; tentatively, D is TRBD1 (5 bases). Trimming pared 0 bases from V and 8 bases from J, leaving 13 bases between. Germline V gene sequence: CDR1 LGHDT, CDR2 YNNKEL (reference sequence). This CDR3 is 14 amino acids long. CDR3 residues: CASSQEPGSEGYTF. The DNA of the CDR3 is TGTGCCAGCAGCCAAGAGCCAGGGAGTGAAGGCTACACCTTC.

The chain recombines TRBV30 with TRBJ1-2; no clear D gene. CDR3 size: 11 residues. Trimming removed 4 bases at V and 1 base at J, with 4 bases between. Germline V lookup: CDR1 GTSNPN, CDR2 SVGIG (reference sequence). The CDR3 nucleotides are TGTGCCTGGAAACTTAACTATGGCTACACCTTC. It translates to CAWKLNYGYTF.

The chain carries TRBV5-6 and TRBJ1-2; D call uncertain. Looked up from germline, CDR1 is SGHDT and CDR2 is YYEEEE. Deletions cut 4 bases from V and 3 bases from J, with 19 bases between. The CDR3 is 16 amino acids. CDR3 coding DNA: TGTGCCAGCAGCCCCCTACAAGGGAAGTTCCACTATGGCTACACCTTC. This sequence encodes CASSPLQGKFHYGYTF.

The genes are TRBV11-2 and TRBJ1-6; unclear D gene. CDR1 and CDR2 (germline): SGHAT, FQNNGV. Trimming left V 5 bases short and J 8 bases short, with 16 bases between. The CDR3 has 15 amino acids. The CDR3 is CASSTPSQADSPLHF. The CDR3, as DNA: TGTGCCAGCAGCACCCCCAGTCAGGCCGATTCACCCCTCCACTTT.

V and J are TRBV4-1 and TRBJ1-4; D may be TRBD1 (5 bases). Germline lookup yields CDR1 MGHRA and CDR2 YSYEKL. There are 15 residues in the CDR3. The V end was cut by 1 base, the J end by 5 bases, with 11 bases between. The CDR3 DNA sequence: TGCGCCAGCAGCCAAGCCGGGACGGGGAATGAAAAACTGTTTTTT. Protein product: CASSQAGTGNEKLFF.

This chain links TRBV5-6 with TRBJ1-2; D ambiguous. The germline gives CDR1 SGHDT, CDR2 YYEEEE. The CDR3 consists of 15 residues. With 4 bases removed from V and 4 bases from J, the gap between germline ends came to 17 bases. The CDR3 sequence is CASSPYPANFYGYTF. The CDR3 DNA sequence: TGTGCCAGCAGCCCCTATCCCGCTAATTTCTATGGCTACACCTTC.

This clone was recorded once. Written as DNA, the CDR3 is TGTGCCAGCATCATCAATGGGGCAGACACTGAAGCTTTCTTT. Protein sequence: CASIINGADTEAFF. The chain links TRBV2 to TRBJ1-1, with D possibly being TRBD1 (5 bases). The CDR3 covers 14 residues. CDR1 SNHLY and CDR2 FYNNEI come from the germline V gene. V was cut by 7 bases and J by 3 bases, with 15 bases left in between.

J is TRBJ1-2 and V is TRBV5-1; possibly TRBD1 for D (6 bases). Trimming removed 3 bases from V and 10 bases from J, with 16 bases in between. The CDR3 has 13 residues. The germline V gene has CDR1 SGHRS and CDR2 YFSETQ. The CDR3 DNA sequence: TGCGCCAGCAGCTCCACAGGGCTGGGCGACTACACCTTC. It translates to CASSSTGLGDYTF.

This chain links TRBV19 with TRBJ2-7; 9 bases are shared with TRBD1. This CDR3 is 16 amino acids long. Per germline, CDR1 LNHDA and CDR2 SQIVND (reference sequence). J was trimmed by 2 bases and V by 5 bases; bases with no gene match: 10. The CDR3 bases are TGTGCCAGTAGTCAGGGACAGGGCCGGAGGACCTACGAGCAGTACTTC. The encoded protein is CASSQGQGRRTYEQYF.

V is TRBV29-1 and J is TRBJ2-1, with 11 bases aligning to TRBD2. Germline loops: CDR1 SQVTM, CDR2 ANQGSEA. Trimming cost V 7 bases and J 7 bases; bases outside gene matches: 6. The CDR3 extends over 13 amino acids. The CDR3 spells CSGKLAGVNEQFF. Here the CDR3 DNA reads TGCAGCGGCAAACTAGCGGGAGTTAATGAGCAGTTCTTC.

This clone was detected only a few times. The rearrangement uses TRBV7-3 and TRBJ1-2; D ambiguous. V was pared by 1 base and J by 4 bases, with 7 bases between. Germline V lookup: CDR1 SGHTA, CDR2 FQGTGA. CDR3 length equals 13 residues. Here the CDR3 reads CASSLNRLYGYTF. The CDR3 nucleotides are TGTGCCAGCAGCTTAAATCGGCTCTATGGCTACACCTTC.

This clone was observed once. This sequence joins TRBV5-1 and TRBJ1-1; D possibly corresponds to TRBD1 (6 bases). The CDR3 is 13 amino acids. V was shortened by 5 bases and J by 0 bases, with 8 bases between the two germline ends. Germline-derived CDR1 and CDR2 are SGHRS and YFSETQ. The CDR3 DNA reads TGCGCCAGCAGACGGACAGTGAACACTGAAGCTTTCTTT. This encodes CASRRTVNTEAFF.

By share, this clone counts as medium-sized. This CDR3 is CATSDSGLNTEAFF. The CDR3 nucleotides are TGTGCCACCAGTGATTCGGGGCTGAACACTGAAGCTTTCTTT. The chain uses TRBV24-1 and TRBJ1-1; D perhaps matches TRBD1 (5 bases). V lost 2 bases and J 0 bases, leaving 6 bases between the germline ends. This CDR3 region has 14 residues. The germline V gene has CDR1 KGHDR and CDR2 SFDVKD.

This chain uses TRBV2 with TRBJ2-7; 7 bases fit TRBD1. The CDR3 is made up of 15 amino acids. Germline V CDR1 and CDR2: SNHLY, FYNNEI. V lost 6 bases to trimming and J lost 3 bases; unmatched junction nucleotides: 11. CDR3: CASRVGLTGNYEQYF. In DNA, the CDR3 is TGTGCCAGCAGGGTAGGACTGACAGGGAACTACGAGCAGTACTTC.

The chain links TRBV30 to TRBJ1-5; no firm D call. V was trimmed by 1 base and J by 5 bases, leaving 6 bases between them. CDR1 and CDR2 from the germline V gene are GTSNPN and SVGIG (reference sequence). This CDR3 region has 12 residues. The CDR3 loop is CAWSEEYQPQHF. The CDR3 DNA follows: TGTGCCTGGAGTGAGGAGTATCAGCCCCAGCATTTT.

The V gene is TRBV27, the J gene TRBJ2-2; possibly TRBD1 for D (6 bases). In germline, CDR1 is MNHEY, CDR2 SMNVEV (reference sequence). The germline V and J ends were trimmed by 2 bases and 4 bases, with 14 bases remaining between them. This CDR3 contains 16 residues. Here the CDR3 reads CASSLRTVPGTGELFF. CDR3 DNA: TGTGCCAGCAGTTTACGGACAGTCCCTGGCACCGGGGAGCTGTTTTTT.

This chain uses TRBV30 with TRBJ1-2; the match to TRBD1 covers 7 bases. V shed 1 base, J shed 2 bases, and the junction held 7 bases outside the gene matches. The CDR3 has 15 amino acids. The V gene's germline CDR1 is GTSNPN and CDR2 SVGIG (reference sequence). The CDR3 bases are TGTGCCTGGAGTGACTCCAGGGGGGGCAACTATGGCTACACCTTC. Translation gives CAWSDSRGGNYGYTF.

This chain uses TRBV6-5 with TRBJ2-7; D is unclear. The V gene's germline CDR1 is MNHEY and CDR2 SVGAGI. The V and J ends lost 5 bases and 6 bases respectively, with 11 bases between them. This CDR3 is built from 12 residues. The CDR3 loop reads CASSQTTGEQYF. Written as DNA, the CDR3 is TGTGCCAGCAGTCAGACCACCGGCGAGCAGTACTTC.

This chain connects TRBV29-1 to TRBJ2-2; possibly TRBD2 for D (6 bases). The length of the CDR3 is 13 residues. Germline CDR1 reads SQVTM; CDR2 reads ANQGSEA. Trimming left V 8 bases short and J 4 bases short, with 14 bases between. Here the CDR3 DNA reads TGCAGCACCCCTCTGGGGGGCACCGGGGAGCTGTTTTTT. Translated, it gives CSTPLGGTGELFF.

The V call is TRBV10-1, the J call TRBJ2-2, with D possibly TRBD1 on 5 matching bases. CDR1 is WNHNN and CDR2 is SYGVQD in the germline V gene (reference sequence). The CDR3 is made up of 12 amino acids. V shed 5 bases and J shed 6 bases, with 7 bases lying between them. For the CDR3, the DNA is TGCGCCAGCAGTACAGGACCCGGGGAGCTGTTTTTT. Its protein is CASSTGPGELFF.

The rearrangement joins TRBV6-5 to TRBJ1-1; D is unresolved. CDR1 is MNHEY and CDR2 is SVGAGI in the germline V gene. Trimming left V 7 bases short and J 1 base short, with 10 bases between. There are 13 residues in the CDR3. DNA of the CDR3: TGTGCCAGCAACCCGGAATGGAACACTGAAGCTTTCTTT. This codes for CASNPEWNTEAFF.

The V and J genes are TRBV6-2 or TRBV6-3 and TRBJ2-5; 9 nucleotides match TRBD2. Per the germline V gene, CDR1 is MNHEY and CDR2 is SVGEGT. The CDR3 runs 16 residues. The V and J ends lost 2 bases and 3 bases, in that order; junction bases with no gene match: 7. DNA for the CDR3: TGTGCCAGCAGTTACCTGCGGGGGGGCCTCGAAGAGACCCAGTACTTC. Residues: CASSYLRGGLEETQYF.

Here the CDR3 reads CASSLVPARWGTEAFF. CDR3 nucleotides: TGTGCCAGCAGCTTGGTTCCAGCCCGGTGGGGCACTGAAGCTTTCTTT. The genes are TRBV5-5 and TRBJ1-1; no clear D. CDR3 length: 16 residues. Trimming removed 0 bases at V and 4 bases at J, with 16 bases between. CDR1 is SGHKS and CDR2 is YYEKEE in the germline V gene (reference sequence). The whole variable domain, remainder taken from reference TRBV5-5 and TRBJ1-1, is DAGVTQSPTHLIKTRGQQVTLRCSPISGHKSVSWYQQVLGQGPQFIFQYYEKEERGRGNFPDRFSARQFPNYSSELNVNALLLGDSALYLCASSLVPARWGTEAFFGQGTRLTVV.

The sample holds a few counts of this clone. The genes are TRBV2 and TRBJ1-2; the match to TRBD1 covers 9 bases. Germline V lookup: CDR1 SNHLY, CDR2 FYNNEI. The CDR3 is 13 residues long. V dropped 6 bases and J dropped 3; count of bases not matched to a gene: 2. CDR3 DNA: TGTGCCAGCAGGAGGACAGGGGACTATGGCTACACCTTC. As protein: CASRRTGDYGYTF. Full variable domain (outside the CDR3, taken from reference TRBV2 and TRBJ1-2): EPEVTQTPSHQVTQMGQEVILRCVPISNHLYFYWYRQILGQKVEFLVSFYNNEISEKSEIFDDQFSVERPDGSNFTLKIRSTKLEDSAMYFCASRRTGDYGYTFGSGTRLTVV.

This clone was counted a single time. This chain links TRBV27 with TRBJ1-1, with D unclear. Trimming left V 0 bases short and J 9 bases short, with 11 bases between. Germline values: CDR1 MNHEY, CDR2 SMNVEV (reference sequence). CDR3 length equals 13 residues. In DNA, the CDR3 is TGTGCCAGCAGTTTATCGATCGGGCTTCAAGCTTTCTTT. Encoded protein: CASSLSIGLQAFF.